The following is a T cell receptor beta chain sequence with its context. Its antigen is not identified. This record comes from a study of OX40 agonist ivuxolimab in advanced cancers. Study-level information: The patients' treatment was ivuxolimab, an agonistic anti-OX40 (CD134) antibody. Participants averaged approximately 65 years of age (range about 23 to 80) and were 75% to 90% male.

Study observations and caveats: CD8+ T cells showed, on average, more clonal expansion than CD4+ cells.

Only in-frame clones appear in the TCRdb table, and some are missing; sequencing was by immunoSEQ multiplex PCR. The table has 71,000 or so clones, about 85% seen once. Germline V gives CDR1 MGHRA, CDR2 YSYEKL. V dropped 3 bases and J dropped 1; count of bases not matched to a gene: 0. The CDR3 loop spans 15 amino acids. The clonotype originates from an adult with an advanced solid tumor such as melanoma, head and neck, liver or kidney cancer. The material was CD4+ or CD8+ T cells sorted from blood, obtained in a trial of the OX40 agonist ivuxolimab. This chain connects TRBV4-1 to TRBJ1-4; 9 positions agree with TRBD1. The chain's CDR3 is CASSQGQGTNEKLFF. The CDR3 nucleotides are TGCGCCAGCAGCCAGGGACAGGGAACTAATGAAAAACTGTTTTTT.